These 26 T cell receptor beta chains came from one sample sequenced in a study of blood T cells in healthy people across ages. A J-beta primer mix and a sample-barcoded 5' primer were used in a second PCR of roughly 7 to 12 cycles. MiXCR, applied by TCRdb to the 5' RACE reads, yields one record per CDR3 protein. The sample has about 1.4 million distinct CDR3 sequences, 45% to 70% seen once; the top ten hold about 6.3%. The sequenced material came from blood. These receptors were obtained from a man younger than 35 in good health.

V gene TRBV6-1 combines with J gene TRBJ1-1; 8 nucleotides line up with TRBD1. Germline CDR1 is MNHNS and CDR2 is SASEGT. The CDR3 length is 13 residues. Trimming took 11 bases from V and 4 from J; bases not matched to a gene: 9. The CDR3 sequence is CAVRQGFGTEAFF. The CDR3, as DNA: TGTGCCGTCCGACAGGGGTTCGGCACTGAAGCTTTCTTT.

The chain employs TRBV24-1 and TRBJ2-3; the D gene is possibly TRBD1 (6 bases). The CDR3 loop spans 14 amino acids. V shed 2 bases and J shed 6 bases, with 11 bases lying between them. In germline, CDR1 is KGHDR, CDR2 SFDVKD. The CDR3 sequence is CATSDSAGDDTQYF. DNA for the CDR3: TGTGCCACCAGTGATTCGGCAGGGGACGATACGCAGTATTTT.

In this sample, this clonotype turned up once. One end of the junction fails to match germline, which may point to a read error. The rearrangement joins TRBV20-1 to TRBJ1-2; no definite D call. The CDR3 has 11 amino acids. Germline loops: CDR1 DFQATT, CDR2 SNEGSKA (reference sequence). The CDR3 DNA is TGCAGTGCTAGAGTAGACTATAGCTACACCTTC. Encoded protein: CSARVDYSYTF.

The gene calls are TRBV28 and TRBJ1-2; D remains ambiguous. Germline values: CDR1 MDHEN, CDR2 SYDVKM. The V end lost 6 bases, the J end lost 1 base, and 6 bases lay between the germline ends. The CDR3 totals 12 residues. CDR3 coding DNA: TGTGCCAGCAGGGAGTTTAACTATGGCTACACCTTC. This translates into CASREFNYGYTF.

This clonotype has only a few counts. This chain joins TRBV4-3 and TRBJ2-7, with 7 bases fitting TRBD1. The CDR3 has 13 amino acids. CDR1 LGHNA and CDR2 YSLEER come from the germline V gene. V dropped 1 base and J dropped 5; count of bases not matched to a gene: 2. The CDR3 DNA is TGCGCCAGCAGCCAAGTACAGGGGAACGAGCAGTACTTC. It yields the protein CASSQVQGNEQYF.

V is TRBV28 and J is TRBJ2-5; D gene unclear. There are 14 residues in the CDR3. V lost 2 bases and J lost 2, with 9 bases in between. Germline CDR1 and CDR2: MDHEN and SYDVKM. In nucleotides, the CDR3 is TGTGCCAGCAGTTTAGGCCCTCCTCAAGAGACCCAGTACTTC. Translating gives CASSLGPPQETQYF. The full variable domain, in which reference TRBV28 and TRBJ2-5 provide the parts outside the CDR3, is DVKVTQSSRYLVKRTGEKVFLECVQDMDHENMFWYRQDPGLGLRLIYFSYDVKMKEKGDIPEGYSVSREKKERFSLILESASTNQTSMYLCASSLGPPQETQYFGPGTRLLVL.

The chain employs TRBV5-6 and TRBJ1-2, with 9 positions matching TRBD1. V lost 0 bases, J lost 6 bases, and 9 bases stayed unmatched. The CDR3 has 16 residues. Germline V lookup: CDR1 SGHDT, CDR2 YYEEEE. CDR3 region: CASSLEGQGSFDGYTF. The CDR3 DNA follows: TGTGCCAGCAGCTTGGAGGGACAGGGATCTTTTGATGGCTACACCTTC.

The chain carries TRBV7-9 and TRBJ2-5, with D perhaps given as TRBD1 or TRBD2 (5 bases each). The CDR3 has 15 amino acids. V was shortened by 0 bases and J by 2 bases, with 10 bases between the two germline ends. The germline gives CDR1 SEHNR, CDR2 FQNEAQ (reference sequence). The CDR3 DNA reads as TGTGCCAGCAGCTTAGCGCCGGGACGGCAAGAGACCCAGTACTTC. It yields the protein CASSLAPGRQETQYF.

This chain joins TRBV20-1 and TRBJ2-4; D is unclear. The CDR3 loop spans 13 amino acids. V lost 0 bases and J lost 2, with 5 bases in between. CDR1 and CDR2 from the germline V gene are DFQATT and SNEGSKA (reference sequence). For the CDR3, the DNA is TGCAGTGCTAGAGAGCCTTCCAAAAACATTCAGTACTTC. Its protein product is CSAREPSKNIQYF.

This clonotype was counted between two and nine times. This rearrangement joins TRBV24-1 to TRBJ1-5; TRBD1 agrees at 7 bases. Trimming removed 4 bases from V and 7 bases from J; junction bases left unmatched: 6. CDR3 size: 14 residues. CDR1 is KGHDR, CDR2 SFDVKD, per germline. CDR3: CATSERGQRQPQHF. For the CDR3, the DNA is TGTGCCACCAGTGAAAGGGGGCAGAGGCAGCCCCAGCATTTT.

The CDR3 protein is CSADEGLGQPQHF. In nucleotides, the CDR3 is TGCAGCGCGGACGAGGGTCTGGGTCAGCCCCAGCATTTT. The rearrangement joins TRBV29-1 to TRBJ1-5, with D unresolved. CDR1 and CDR2 from the germline V gene are SQVTM and ANQGSEA. The CDR3 length is 13 residues. V lost 7 bases and J lost 6, with 16 bases in between.

The V call is TRBV20-1, the J call TRBJ2-5; 8 bases are a match to TRBD2. Germline CDR1 and CDR2: DFQATT and SNEGSKA (reference sequence). The V gene end was trimmed by 0 bases and the J gene end by 5 bases; junction bases not matched to a gene: 8. This CDR3 is built from 15 residues. CDR3 in amino acids: CSAREAGGPFETQYF. CDR3 sequence (DNA): TGCAGTGCTAGAGAGGCGGGGGGTCCGTTCGAGACCCAGTACTTC.

The CDR3 is CASSPRLAEIYEQFF. CDR3 bases: TGTGCCAGCAGCCCAAGACTAGCGGAGATCTACGAGCAGTTCTTC. The rearrangement joins TRBV3-1 to TRBJ2-1, with TRBD2 matching 9 bases. CDR1 and CDR2 from the germline V gene are LGHDT and YNNKEL (reference sequence). This CDR3 has 15 residues. The trim removed 4 bases at V and 10 bases at J, leaving 11 bases unmatched.

The CDR3 sequence is CASPDRRNYGYTF. The CDR3, as DNA: TGTGCCAGCCCTGACAGGAGGAACTATGGCTACACCTTC. The J gene is TRBJ1-2, the V gene TRBV2, with D possibly TRBD1 on 6 matching bases. The germline V gene has CDR1 SNHLY and CDR2 FYNNEI. The ends were cut back, 8 bases at V and 2 bases at J, with 12 bases in the middle. The CDR3 runs 13 residues.

The CDR3 region is CASSTTVKYGYTF. The CDR3 coding sequence is TGTGCCAGCAGTACGACAGTGAAATATGGCTACACCTTC. The rearrangement uses TRBV28 and TRBJ1-2, with D tentatively TRBD1 (5 bases). The CDR3 consists of 13 residues. V was trimmed by 5 bases and J by 5 bases, leaving 12 bases between them. Germline-derived CDR1 and CDR2 are MDHEN and SYDVKM.

The CDR3 loop is CSASGRKYNEQYF. CDR3 in DNA: TGCAGCGCTAGCGGGAGGAAGTACAATGAGCAGTACTTC. The rearrangement uses TRBV29-1 and TRBJ2-7; 11 positions match TRBD2. The CDR3 extends over 13 amino acids. Looked up from germline, CDR1 is SQVTM and CDR2 is ANQGSEA. The ends lost 7 bases at V and 7 bases at J; junction bases unmatched: 9.

The CDR3 region has the DNA TGTGCCAGCAGCTCCTTACTAGCGGGGGCCCGTGATGAGCAGTTCTTC. It encodes CASSSLLAGARDEQFF. The V gene is TRBV7-9, the J gene TRBJ2-1; 11 bases align to TRBD2. Unmatched junction bases numbered 10, after V lost 4 bases and J lost 8 bases. The germline V gene encodes CDR1 SEHNR and CDR2 FQNEAQ (reference sequence). This CDR3 has 16 amino acids.

J is TRBJ1-1 and V is TRBV7-9, with 8 bases fitting TRBD1. J was trimmed by 3 bases and V by 5 bases; bases with no gene match: 8. The CDR3 is 15 amino acids. CDR1 is SEHNR, CDR2 FQNEAQ, per germline (reference sequence). The CDR3 reads CASSEDRADYTEAFF. The CDR3 bases are TGTGCCAGCAGCGAGGACAGGGCGGATTACACTGAAGCTTTCTTT.

J is TRBJ2-5 and V is TRBV20-1; 8 bases are shared with TRBD1. The V and J ends lost 3 bases and 11 bases, in that order; junction bases with no gene match: 2. The CDR3 is 10 amino acids. Germline CDR1 DFQATT, CDR2 SNEGSKA (reference sequence). CDR3 DNA sequence: TGCAGTGCTAGGGGACAGGAGCAGTACTTC. Protein product: CSARGQEQYF.

To note about this clonotype: This may come from a read error, since a much larger clone is one base off. The J gene is TRBJ2-4, the V gene TRBV5-8; TRBD1 might be the D (5 bases). The end of the DNA is better explained by TRBJ2-7, so the J call may be wrong. CDR1 is SGHTS, CDR2 YDEGEE, per germline. This CDR3 comprises 12 residues. The CDR3 nucleotides read TGTGCCAGCAGCTCCCACAGGTACGAGCAGTACTTC. This translates into CASSSHRYEQYF.

V gene TRBV28 combines with J gene TRBJ2-5, with 7 bases matching TRBD2. There are 15 residues in the CDR3. CDR1 and CDR2 (germline): MDHEN, SYDVKM. V trimming: 4 bases; J trimming: 11 bases; junction bases outside the gene matches: 16. CDR3 coding DNA: TGTGCCAGCAGTTCCCCCATGGGGGGGGTGGGGGAGCAGTACTTC. Residues: CASSSPMGGVGEQYF.

Points on this clonotype: One junction end disagrees with the germline gene, perhaps due to a read error. The chain combines TRBV7-9 with TRBJ2-5; 12 positions agree with TRBD2. Germline V gene lookup returns CDR1 SEHNR and CDR2 FQNEAQ (reference sequence). This CDR3 is built from 17 residues. The CDR3 is CASVTSGRHQTQGTQYF. In nucleotides, the CDR3 is TGTGCCAGCGTTACTAGCGGGAGGCACCAAACCCAAGGGACCCAGTACTTC.

The rearrangement uses TRBV12-3 or TRBV12-4 and TRBJ2-1; 11 bases are shared with TRBD2. The CDR3 runs to 16 residues. The V gene end was trimmed by 5 bases and the J gene end by 0 bases; junction bases not matched to a gene: 3. The CDR3 coding sequence is TGTGCCAGCAGTGGGACTAGCGGCCCCTCCTACAATGAGCAGTTCTTC. Amino acid sequence: CASSGTSGPSYNEQFF.

This clonotype occurred a few times. The chain carries TRBV7-9 and TRBJ2-6; TRBD1 might be the D (7 bases). The CDR3 is 17 amino acids. The V gene's germline CDR1 is SEHNR and CDR2 FQNEAQ (reference sequence). Deletions cut 5 bases from V and 0 bases from J, with 14 bases between. CDR3 coding DNA: TGTGCCAGCAGCCCAGTCAGGGGGGACTCTGGGGCCAACGTCCTGACTTTC. Protein: CASSPVRGDSGANVLTF.

The chain has TRBV27 and TRBJ2-7; D unclear. The CDR3 totals 14 residues. CDR1 MNHEY and CDR2 SMNVEV come from the germline V gene (reference sequence). Trimming removed 5 bases at V and 4 bases at J, with 15 bases between. CDR3 DNA sequence: TGTGCCAGCAGTAGGATTAGCCCAACTTACGAGCAGTACTTC. Amino acids: CASSRISPTYEQYF.

This clonotype has only a few counts. The V call is TRBV20-1, the J call TRBJ2-1; TRBD2 agrees at 11 bases. Trimming cost V 1 base and J 1 base; bases outside gene matches: 0. This CDR3 contains 15 residues. CDR1 and CDR2 (germline): DFQATT, SNEGSKA (reference sequence). The CDR3, as DNA: TGCAGTGCTAGAGGACTAGCGGGATCCTACAATGAGCAGTTCTTC. Its translation is CSARGLAGSYNEQFF.